Below are 8 T cell receptor beta chains sequenced from a single sample in a study of CD8+ T cells in alopecia areata. It was cDNA, reverse transcribed from extracted RNA, that served as the sequencing template. The table came from immunoSEQ multiplex PCR; TCRdb's copy has only in-frame clones and leaves some out. The data show around 20,000 clones, with none appearing a single time. It was with CD4, CD8alpha, NKG2D, NKG2ACE and other markers that pooled cutaneous lymph node cells were sorted. The sequenced material came from CD8+ T cells sorted from a lymph node. The receptor set was obtained from a C3H/HeJ mouse with alopecia areata. The mouse line has the MHC haplotype H2-k.

In its sample, this clone was seen a few times. The listed genes are named as in mouse. With the read ending 4 residues before the CDR3 end, the germline J gene is used to fill in that end. The rearrangement joins TRBV12-2 to TRBJ2-3; TRBD2 is a possible D gene (6 bases). Trimming left V 2 bases short and J 0 bases short, with 8 bases between. The CDR3 totals 14 residues. Germline V gene data show CDR1 as SGHLS and CDR2 as HYDKME. Incomplete CDR3 DNA: TGTGCCAGCTCTCCTGGGGACAGTGCAGAA. It translates to CASSPGDSAE. The full CDR3 reads CASSPGDSAETLYF.

This clone was seen more than once but under ten times. Gene names are the mouse ones. The read stops 4 residues short of the end of the CDR3; the missing end is completed from the germline J gene. The chain combines TRBV19 with TRBJ1-2; 11 nucleotides match TRBD1. Germline V gene sequence: CDR1 FNHDT, CDR2 SITEND (reference sequence). Trimming cost V 5 bases and J 0 bases; bases outside gene matches: 6. The CDR3 consists of 16 residues. Incomplete CDR3 DNA: TGTGCCAGCAGCCGAGGGACAGGGGGTGCAAACTCC. Residues: CASSRGTGGANS. From start to end, the CDR3 is CASSRGTGGANSDYTF.

This clone was seen repeatedly, ten times or more. Germline and genes here are mouse. The read terminates 4 residues ahead of where the CDR3 ends, so the germline J gene completes it. The chain joins TRBV1 to TRBJ1-1; no reliable D call. CDR3 length: 13 residues. CDR1 and CDR2 from the germline V gene are NSQYPW and LRSPGD (reference sequence). V lost 0 bases to trimming and J lost 1 base, with 3 bases between them. CDR3 amino acids: CTCSAEGNTEVFF. CDR3 DNA, as far as it was read: TGCACCTGCAGTGCAGAAGGGAACACA.

With respect to this clone: Mouse gene names apply. The CDR3 end lies 4 residues beyond the end of the read and is filled in from the germline J gene. The rearrangement uses TRBV13-2 and TRBJ2-2; 8 bases are a match to TRBD1. CDR1 NNHNN and CDR2 SYGAGS come from the germline V gene (reference sequence). The CDR3 extends over 18 amino acids. V lost 0 bases, J lost 3 bases, and 10 bases stayed unmatched. CDR3 amino acids: CASGDDPGQGAYTGQLYF. CDR3 DNA (partial): TGTGCCAGCGGTGATGACCCGGGCCAGGGGGCTTACACCGGG.

A remark on this clone: There is a difference at residue 11 between the TCRdb protein and the DNA translation, so the protein given here was translated from the DNA. Any gene name here is a mouse gene name. The observed sequence ends 3 residues before the CDR3 terminus, with the missing tail filled in from the germline J gene. The J gene is TRBJ1-3, the V gene TRBV19; D is uncertain. The CDR3 covers 14 residues. The V end lost 1 base, the J end lost 0 bases, and 5 bases lay between the germline ends. CDR1 and CDR2 (germline): FNHDT, SITEND (reference sequence). This chain's CDR3 is CASSIQISGNTLYF. The DNA read from the CDR3 is TGTGCCAGCAGTATACAAATTTCTGGAAATACG.

Ten or more counts support this clone. The gene names given are mouse names. The CDR3 DNA, read in part, is TGTGCCAGCAGTATGGGGGACACA. This codes for CASSMGDT. The complete CDR3 reads CASSMGDTEVFF. This rearrangement joins TRBV19 to TRBJ1-1; the D gene is possibly TRBD1 (5 bases). From the germline J gene comes the end of the CDR3, since the read stops 4 residues before it. V lost 2 bases and J lost 3, with 5 bases in between. Germline lookup yields CDR1 FNHDT and CDR2 SITEND (reference sequence). The CDR3 is 12 amino acids.

This clone was detected many times. Gene names follow the mouse nomenclature. The DNA ends 4 residues before the CDR3 does, and the rest of the CDR3 is filled in from the germline J gene. V and J are TRBV13-3 and TRBJ2-5; perhaps TRBD1 as D (6 bases). The CDR3 sequence is 13 residues long. Germline V CDR1 and CDR2: NNHDY, SYVADS. Trimming pared 5 bases from V and 3 bases from J, leaving 10 bases between. CDR3 DNA, as far as it was read: TGTGCCAGCAGGCCGGGACAACAAGAC. The encoded protein is CASRPGQQD. The entire CDR3 is CASRPGQQDTQYF. The whole variable domain, remainder taken from reference TRBV13-3 and TRBJ2-5, is EAAVTQSPRSKVAVTGGKVTLSCHQTNNHDYMYWYRQDTGHGLRLIHYSYVADSTEKGDIPDGYKASRPSQENFSLILELASLSQTAVYFCASRPGQQDTQYFGPGTRLLVL.

There are many counts of this clone. Gene names refer to mouse genes. The CDR3 extends 4 residues past the end of the read, so its final part is completed from the germline J gene. The chain carries TRBV13-3 and TRBJ2-7; maybe TRBD2 (6 bases). Per germline, CDR1 NNHDY and CDR2 SYVADS. The CDR3 sequence is 13 residues long. The CDR3 is CASSDALGYEQYF. The CDR3 bases that were read are TGTGCCAGCAGTGATGCTCTGGGGTAT.